A single sample is the source of the 22 T cell receptor beta chains below, sequenced in a study of beta chain features in type 1 diabetes. Sequenced material consisted of expressed TCRB transcripts (all of the isolated RNA was reverse transcribed). Clones were sequenced by immunoSEQ multiplex PCR, and TCRdb holds only the in-frame ones, with some missing. The sample records under 400,000 clones, about 19% being singletons. The specimen sequenced was naive CD4+ T cells from blood. Source of these receptors: a woman aged 18-29 years in good health.

V gene TRBV7-2 combines with J gene TRBJ1-5; D remains unclear. From germline, CDR1 is SGHTA and CDR2 FQGNSA. Trimming left V 5 bases short and J 4 bases short, with 12 bases between. The CDR3 extends over 14 amino acids. This CDR3 is CASSPFGRNQPQHF. CDR3 nucleotides: TGTGCCAGCAGCCCCTTTGGTAGAAATCAGCCCCAGCATTTT.

There are a few counts of this clone. The chain couples TRBV10-3 to TRBJ1-2; D may be TRBD1 (5 bases). The V and J ends lost 0 bases and 4 bases respectively, with 12 bases between them. This CDR3 is 15 amino acids long. The germline V gene has CDR1 ENHRY and CDR2 SYGVKD. CDR3 bases: TGTGCCATCAGTGAGTCGACAGTGCCCGGCTATGGCTACACCTTC. This gives the protein CAISESTVPGYGYTF.

This clone came up a few times. J is TRBJ1-2 and V is TRBV15; D is ambiguous. Germline V gene lookup returns CDR1 LNHNV and CDR2 YYDKDF (reference sequence). The CDR3 loop spans 11 amino acids. Trimming took 4 bases from V and 8 from J, leaving 8 bases between them. The DNA of the CDR3 is TGTGCCACCAGCAAGGAGGGAGGCTACACCTTC. It encodes CATSKEGGYTF.

This sequence joins TRBV4-3 and TRBJ2-5, with a weak D call TRBD1 (8 bases). Trimming cost V 1 base and J 4 bases, with 13 bases left between them. This CDR3 has 15 amino acids. Germline V gene sequence: CDR1 LGHNA, CDR2 YSLEER. CDR3 amino acids: CASSQVTGGGETQYF. The CDR3 DNA sequence: TGCGCCAGCAGCCAAGTTACAGGGGGGGGAGAGACCCAGTACTTC.

The V and J genes are TRBV29-1 and TRBJ2-1, with 12 bases aligning to TRBD2. This CDR3 has 14 residues. The V segment lost 8 bases and the J segment 7 bases; nucleotides outside the gene matches: 9. Looked up from germline, CDR1 is SQVTM and CDR2 is ANQGSEA. CDR3: CSTSLAGGPNEQFF. The CDR3 DNA is TGCAGCACTTCACTAGCGGGGGGCCCGAATGAGCAGTTCTTC.

The rearrangement joins TRBV14 to TRBJ1-3; D is undetermined. Trimming took 1 base from V and 11 from J, leaving 9 bases between them. Germline values: CDR1 SGHDN, CDR2 FVKESK. The CDR3 is made up of 12 amino acids. The CDR3 is CASSQAPLAIYF. The DNA of the CDR3 is TGTGCCAGCAGCCAAGCCCCTCTCGCCATATATTTT.

The chain carries TRBV4-1 and TRBJ2-7; D is possibly TRBD2 (6 bases). The CDR3 spans 14 residues. Germline V gene sequence: CDR1 MGHRA, CDR2 YSYEKL. Trimming removed 4 bases from V and 2 bases from J, with 12 bases in between. The CDR3 DNA follows: TGCGCCAGCAGCCGGGCGGGGTCGACCTACGAGCAGTACTTC. Translating gives CASSRAGSTYEQYF.

The V gene is TRBV30, the J gene TRBJ1-1; TRBD1 matches 8 bases. The CDR3 has 14 residues. The germline CDR1 and CDR2 sequences are GTSNPN and SVGIG (reference sequence). With V trimmed by 4 bases and J by 5 bases, 9 bases remained unmatched. DNA for the CDR3: TGTGCCTGGACCCGACAGGGGCAGGGGACTGAAGCTTTCTTT. It translates to CAWTRQGQGTEAFF.

The chain uses TRBV5-1 and TRBJ2-7; perhaps TRBD1 as D (6 bases). CDR1 is SGHRS, CDR2 YFSETQ, per germline. CDR3 length: 11 residues. V lost 3 bases and J lost 7, with 8 bases in between. The CDR3 DNA sequence: TGCGCCAGCAGCTCAGGACAGGAGCAGTACTTC. Translation: CASSSGQEQYF.

A few counts support this clone. V gene TRBV18 combines with J gene TRBJ2-1; 11 bases are shared with TRBD2. The CDR3 length is 16 residues. From germline, CDR1 is KGHSH and CDR2 LQKENI. V lost 0 bases to trimming and J lost 6 bases; unmatched junction nucleotides: 4. CDR3 residues: CASSPPRTSGLNEQFF. DNA for the CDR3: TGTGCCAGCTCACCACCGAGGACTAGCGGGCTCAATGAGCAGTTCTTC.

This chain connects TRBV5-1 to TRBJ2-7; 9 nucleotides line up with TRBD2. V lost 0 bases to trimming and J lost 3 bases; unmatched junction nucleotides: 10. Germline CDR1 is SGHRS and CDR2 is YFSETQ. The CDR3 loop spans 17 amino acids. Written as DNA, the CDR3 is TGCGCCAGCAGCTTGGCCTCGGCGGGAGGGCCCAGCTACGAGCAGTACTTC. The encoded protein is CASSLASAGGPSYEQYF.

The chain carries TRBV5-4 and TRBJ1-5; D is perhaps TRBD1 (5 bases). CDR1 SGHNT and CDR2 YYREEE come from the germline V gene (reference sequence). V was trimmed by 3 bases and J by 6 bases, leaving 13 bases between them. The CDR3 runs to 14 residues. The CDR3 coding sequence is TGTGCCAGCAGCTGGGGGGGGATGGGTCAGCCCCAGCATTTT. Translation: CASSWGGMGQPQHF.

The chain carries TRBV4-1 and TRBJ2-1; 11 positions match TRBD2. This CDR3 comprises 18 residues. The germline CDR1 and CDR2 sequences are MGHRA and YSYEKL. The ends lost 0 bases at V and 2 bases at J; junction bases unmatched: 6. CDR3 sequence reads: CASSQDRSSGGAYNEQFF. DNA of the CDR3: TGCGCCAGCAGCCAAGATAGAAGTAGCGGGGGGGCCTACAATGAGCAGTTCTTC.

CDR3 sequence reads: CASSLWGGQNSEKLFF. CDR3 DNA sequence: TGTGCCAGCAGTTTATGGGGGGGACAAAATAGTGAAAAACTGTTTTTT. The rearrangement joins TRBV27 to TRBJ1-4; a possible D gene is TRBD1 (6 bases). The germline V and J ends were trimmed by 1 base and 7 bases, with 16 bases remaining between them. CDR1 and CDR2 from the germline V gene are MNHEY and SMNVEV (reference sequence). The CDR3 has 16 residues.

This clone has just a few counts. This chain connects TRBV4-1 to TRBJ1-2; 7 bases are a match to TRBD1. Germline values: CDR1 MGHRA, CDR2 YSYEKL. Germline trimming cut 3 bases from V and 6 bases from J; bases unmatched to any gene: 7. The CDR3 consists of 14 residues. For the CDR3, the DNA is TGCGCCAGCAGCCATCCTCCCAGGGGGGATGGCTACACCTTC. Its translation is CASSHPPRGDGYTF.

The chain couples TRBV4-2 to TRBJ2-7; 8 bases agree with TRBD2. Germline assignment: CDR1 LGHNA and CDR2 YNFKEQ. The CDR3 sequence is 17 residues long. With V trimmed by 4 bases and J by 0 bases, 11 bases remained unmatched. CDR3 protein: CASSPQASGPSSYEQYF. DNA for the CDR3: TGTGCCAGCAGCCCCCAGGCTAGCGGGCCGAGCTCCTACGAGCAGTACTTC.

The chain links TRBV30 to TRBJ1-2; TRBD1 matches at 10 bases. With 7 bases clipped from V and 6 bases from J, the junction kept 2 bases outside the gene matches. The CDR3 covers 11 residues. Looked up from germline, CDR1 is GTSNPN and CDR2 is SVGIG (reference sequence). The CDR3 nucleotides are TGTGCCTCGGACAGGGGGGATGGCTACACCTTC. Amino acids: CASDRGDGYTF.

This chain links TRBV7-3 with TRBJ2-3, with TRBD2 matching over 12 bases. V lost 5 bases, J lost 6 bases, and 9 bases stayed unmatched. CDR1 and CDR2 (germline): SGHTA, FQGTGA. The CDR3 runs to 16 residues. CDR3 sequence: CASSPRTSGVNDTQYF. The CDR3 DNA sequence: TGTGCCAGCAGCCCCCGGACTAGCGGGGTAAATGATACGCAGTATTTT.

This clone was counted only a few times. This chain uses TRBV19 with TRBJ2-6, with TRBD2 identical over 10 bases. CDR1 LNHDA and CDR2 SQIVND come from the germline V gene (reference sequence). V gave up 5 bases and J gave up 0 bases; unmatched junction bases: 7. The CDR3 extends over 18 amino acids. In DNA, the CDR3 is TGTGCCAGTAGTCCACGGACTAGCGGAGGCTCTGGGGCCAACGTCCTGACTTTC. Its protein product is CASSPRTSGGSGANVLTF.

This clone came up a few times. CDR3 amino acids: CASRPQALAGTDTQYF. The CDR3, as DNA: TGTGCCAGCAGGCCACAGGCCCTAGCGGGCACAGATACGCAGTATTTT. The chain uses TRBV5-4 and TRBJ2-3; 7 bases agree with TRBD2. The J segment lost 1 base and the V segment lost 5 bases, leaving 10 bases of the junction unmatched. CDR1 and CDR2 (germline): SGHNT, YYREEE (reference sequence). The CDR3 is made up of 16 amino acids.

The V gene is TRBV29-1, the J gene TRBJ1-2, with a weak D call TRBD1 (5 bases). This CDR3 comprises 14 residues. The germline CDR1 and CDR2 sequences are SQVTM and ANQGSEA. V was cut by 2 bases and J by 2 bases, with 12 bases left in between. Written as DNA, the CDR3 is TGCAGCGTTGAACGGGGGTTCCAAAACTATGGCTACACCTTC. Amino acids: CSVERGFQNYGYTF.

This clone came up a few times. The V call is TRBV29-1, the J call TRBJ2-1; D perhaps matches TRBD2 (5 bases). V gave up 3 bases and J gave up 6 bases, with 9 bases separating them. This CDR3 comprises 12 residues. Germline loops: CDR1 SQVTM, CDR2 ANQGSEA. CDR3 nucleotides: TGCAGCGTTGAGAGGGTAGTCAATGAGCAGTTCTTC. It yields the protein CSVERVVNEQFF.